This T cell receptor (beta chain) appears in the sequencing data of a study of identical twins. Overall study results and limits: The study drew conclusions from cross-sectional statistical analysis, not from following the same donors.

This clonotype was picked up many times. Antigen unknown. All donors were healthy Caucasians. MiXCR was run by TCRdb on the 5' RACE reads, yielding one entry per CDR3 protein. Of about 530,000 distinct CDR3 sequences listed, nearly 15% are singletons. The CDR3 has 12 residues. V was cut by 4 bases and J by 3 bases, with 9 bases left in between. The germline V gene has CDR1 DFQATT and CDR2 SNEGSKA (reference sequence). These data were likewise used in another study, on yellow fever vaccine responses in identical twins. That study reports: Twins reportedly had a vaccine T cell response that seemed partly convergent, partly personalized.

Sequencing input: CD4+ T cells sorted from blood. The chain couples TRBV20-1 to TRBJ1-1, with D unresolved. This TCR came from a woman between 18 and 29 years old in good health. CDR3 sequence (DNA): TGCAGTGCTATTAGAAGGGACACTGAAGCTTTCTTT. This codes for CSAIRRDTEAFF.